Below are 21 T cell receptor beta chains sequenced from a single sample in a study of Tregs in tolerant kidney transplant recipients. Libraries were prepared by immunoSEQ multiplex PCR; TCRdb keeps only in-frame clonotypes and omits some of them. In all, the sample yields about 15,000 clones. Recipients received nonmyeloablative bone marrow transplants from related graft donors, with transient mixed chimerism. Sequencing was performed on CD4+ T cells from blood (PBMCs), taken 12 months after the transplant. These receptors all come from a human patient who received a combined kidney and bone marrow transplant. Some of the T cells may derive from the graft donor.

Note on this clone: The sequenced fragment ends 3 residues before the CDR3 boundary, so the rest is inferred from the germline J gene. The chain employs TRBV10-1 and TRBJ1-1, with a weak D call TRBD1 (6 bases). In germline, CDR1 is WNHNN, CDR2 SYGVQD (reference sequence). The CDR3 consists of 20 residues. Deletions cut 0 bases from V and 1 base from J, with 24 bases between. CDR3 protein: CASSESVESGAPLKNTEAFF. The DNA read from the CDR3 is TGCGCCAGCAGTGAGTCGGTTGAGTCAGGGGCCCCTCTTAAGAACACTGAA.

Regarding this clone: The read ends 3 residues early relative to the CDR3; the germline J gene fills the gap. The V call is TRBV19, the J call TRBJ2-1; 10 nucleotides line up with TRBD2. CDR3 length: 19 residues. Germline V gives CDR1 LNHDA, CDR2 SQIVND (reference sequence). J was trimmed by 5 bases and V by 0 bases; bases with no gene match: 13. The sequenced part of the CDR3 DNA is TGTGCCAGTAGTATAGATCTGATGGCTAGCGGGAGCCTAAACAATGAG. Protein: CASSIDLMASGSLNNE. The full CDR3 is CASSIDLMASGSLNNEQFF.

Remarks on this clone: The DNA ends 3 residues before the CDR3 does, and the rest of the CDR3 is filled in from the germline J gene. The chain recombines TRBV6-1 with TRBJ2-3; 8 bases line up with TRBD2. The CDR3 length is 15 residues. Trimming at V came to 1 base and at J to 3 bases, leaving 3 bases not matched to a gene. From germline, CDR1 is MNHNS and CDR2 SASEGT. The part of the CDR3 DNA that was read is TGTGCCAGCAGTGAAGTTTTAGCGGGGACAGATACG. Amino acid sequence: CASSEVLAGTDT. The full-length CDR3 reads as CASSEVLAGTDTQYF.

CDR3 region: CASSMVGGLKDTQYF. The DNA read from the CDR3 is TGTGCCAGTAGTATGGTAGGAGGGTTAAAAGATACG. The chain recombines TRBV19 with TRBJ2-3, with TRBD2 as a possible D gene (6 bases). The CDR3 end is not reached by the read, which stops 3 residues before it; the germline J gene fills it in. Trimming removed 3 bases at V and 5 bases at J, with 15 bases between. Germline V gene data show CDR1 as LNHDA and CDR2 as SQIVND (reference sequence). This CDR3 is built from 15 residues.

This clone is medium-sized (0.01 to 0.1%) by frequency. With the read ending 3 residues before the CDR3 end, the germline J gene is used to fill in that end. This chain links TRBV10-3 with TRBJ2-7; D is perhaps TRBD1 (5 bases). The CDR3 is 15 amino acids. With 6 bases removed from V and 0 bases from J, the gap between germline ends came to 15 bases. The germline CDR1 and CDR2 sequences are ENHRY and SYGVKD. CDR3 loop: CAIRNDRRSSYEQYF. The CDR3 bases that were read are TGTGCCATCAGGAACGACAGACGAAGCTCCTACGAG.

Points on this clone: Coverage ceases 3 residues before the CDR3 finishes, and the germline J gene fills in the end. The V and J genes are TRBV6-7 and TRBJ1-1, with TRBD1 as a possible D gene (5 bases). TRBV6-7 has ORF status, its function being uncertain. The CDR3 consists of 15 residues. The V end was cut by 0 bases, the J end by 5 bases, with 13 bases between. CDR3 amino acids: CASSYSRGPRTEAFF. Partial CDR3 DNA: TGTGCCAGCAGTTACTCGAGGGGCCCCCGAACTGAA.

As concerns this clone: The DNA ends 3 residues before the CDR3 does, and the rest of the CDR3 is filled in from the germline J gene. The chain has TRBV28 and TRBJ1-2; 7 bases agree with TRBD1. CDR1 is MDHEN, CDR2 SYDVKM, per germline. After removal of 2 bases from V and 7 bases from J, the junction contained 4 bases not matched to a gene. CDR3 length equals 13 residues. This CDR3 reads CASSLDRDGGYTF. Partial CDR3 DNA: TGTGCCAGCAGTTTAGACAGGGATGGTGGC.

Concerning this clone: The sequenced fragment ends 3 residues before the CDR3 boundary, so the rest is inferred from the germline J gene. The chain combines TRBV20-1 with TRBJ2-2; weak D call: TRBD2 (6 bases). V shed 6 bases and J shed 3 bases, with 17 bases lying between them. In germline, CDR1 is DFQATT, CDR2 SNEGSKA (reference sequence). The CDR3 is 15 residues long. This chain's CDR3 is CSAGKDSGYTGELFF. CDR3 bases read: TGCAGTGCCGGAAAGGATAGCGGTTACACCGGGGAG.

This clone ranks as medium-sized in terms of frequency. The CDR3 end is not reached by the read, which stops 3 residues before it; the germline J gene fills it in. This chain uses TRBV29-1 with TRBJ2-5; 9 nucleotides agree with TRBD2. The V gene's germline CDR1 is SQVTM and CDR2 ANQGSEA. Trimming took 3 bases from V and 3 from J; bases not matched to a gene: 2. There are 13 residues in the CDR3. The CDR3 bases that were read are TGCAGCGTTGAGACTAGCGGAAAAGAGACC. Translation gives CSVETSGKET. From start to end, the CDR3 is CSVETSGKETQYF.

Details on this clone: The read terminates 3 residues ahead of where the CDR3 ends, so the germline J gene completes it. The chain carries TRBV5-1 and TRBJ2-1; 14 nucleotides agree with TRBD2. The CDR3 has 15 amino acids. CDR1 SGHRS and CDR2 YFSETQ come from the germline V gene. With 4 bases clipped from V and 9 bases from J, the junction kept 6 bases outside the gene matches. The CDR3 region is CASSPGTSGSSEQFF. The part of the CDR3 DNA that was read is TGCGCCAGCAGCCCTGGGACTAGCGGGAGCAGTGAG.

About this clone itself: The sequence runs out 3 residues before the end of the CDR3; the remainder is reconstructed from the germline J gene. The chain is built from TRBV7-2 and TRBJ1-3; 7 bases line up with TRBD1. This CDR3 is built from 12 residues. V lost 6 bases to trimming and J lost 8 bases; unmatched junction nucleotides: 4. The germline gives CDR1 SGHTA, CDR2 FQGNSA. CDR3 DNA, as far as it was read: TGTGCCAGCAGACGACAGGGAGACACC. This gives the protein CASRRQGDT. The whole CDR3 sequence reads CASRRQGDTIYF.

Concerning this clone: The read halts 3 residues ahead of the CDR3 end, with the missing end drawn from the germline J gene. The V call is TRBV6-7, the J call TRBJ1-3; no reliable D call. TRBV6-7 is recorded as an ORF, its role being uncertain. V lost 7 bases, J lost 0 bases, and 19 bases lay in between. CDR3 size: 17 residues. The CDR3 DNA, read in part, is TGTGCCAGCACCCAGCCCCGAGGGCACCTCTCTGGAAACACC. Its protein is CASTQPRGHLSGNT. In full, the CDR3 reads CASTQPRGHLSGNTIYF.

Notes on this clone: The read terminates 3 residues before the CDR3 end, so the remaining end is supplied by the germline J gene. The chain links TRBV30 to TRBJ1-1, with D possibly matching TRBD1 (6 bases). CDR1 is GTSNPN and CDR2 is SVGIG in the germline V gene (reference sequence). Trimming removed 1 base at V and 2 bases at J, with 8 bases between. The CDR3 is 13 residues long. Incomplete CDR3 DNA: TGTGCCTGGAGTGGACAGGCTAACACTGAA. Its protein is CAWSGQANTE. The entire CDR3 reads CAWSGQANTEAFF.

This clone is labeled medium-sized based on frequency. The CDR3 end is not reached by the read, which stops 3 residues before it; the germline J gene fills it in. The J gene is TRBJ2-1, the V gene TRBV14, with D tentatively TRBD2 (6 bases). Trimming removed 8 bases from V and 5 bases from J, with 13 bases in between. CDR1 SGHDN and CDR2 FVKESK come from the germline V gene. This CDR3 has 13 amino acids. CDR3 DNA, as far as it was read: TGTGCCAGCGGGCGGGGTTTCAACAATGAG. Translated, it gives CASGRGFNNE. The complete CDR3 sequence is CASGRGFNNEQFF. The full variable domain, in which reference TRBV14 and TRBJ2-1 provide the parts outside the CDR3, is EAGVTQFPSHSVIEKGQTVTLRCDPISGHDNLYWYRRVMGKEIKFLLHFVKESKQDESGMPNNRFLAERTGGTYSTLKVQPAELEDSGVYFCASGRGFNNEQFFGPGTRLTVL.

Concerning this clone: The read comes to an end 3 residues before the CDR3 does, leaving the germline J gene to fill in the end. The V gene is TRBV2, the J gene TRBJ2-1; a weak D match, TRBD2 (6 bases). This CDR3 spans 16 amino acids. Trimming shortened V by 4 bases and J by 5 bases, and 18 bases separated the two germline ends. Germline V gene sequence: CDR1 SNHLY, CDR2 FYNNEI. CDR3 sequence: CASSAHERRGDNEQFF. Incomplete CDR3 DNA: TGTGCCAGCAGTGCTCACGAAAGGCGGGGTGACAATGAG.

This clone is identified as medium-sized (0.01 to 0.1%) from frequency. The CDR3 extends 3 residues past the end of the read, so its final part is completed from the germline J gene. The chain uses TRBV6-2 or TRBV6-3 and TRBJ2-5, with 13 bases that match TRBD2. The germline gives CDR1 MNHEY, CDR2 SVGEGT. There are 16 residues in the CDR3. V shed 7 bases and J 1 base; nucleotides not matched to a gene: 6. The CDR3 DNA, read in part, is TGTGCCAGCACTTGGGGACTAGCGGGGTTCCAAGAGACC. This gives the protein CASTWGLAGFQET. The CDR3 in its entirety is CASTWGLAGFQETQYF.

With regard to this clone: Sequencing ends 3 residues short of the CDR3 end; the germline J gene provides the rest. This chain uses TRBV6-2 or TRBV6-3 with TRBJ2-7, with 9 bases fitting TRBD2. The J segment lost 4 bases and the V segment lost 5 bases, leaving 9 bases of the junction unmatched. The CDR3 loop spans 15 amino acids. CDR1 is MNHEY, CDR2 SVGEGT, per germline. The sequenced CDR3 bases are TGTGCCAGCAGTACGGATTTGGCGGGAGGGTACGAG. Protein sequence: CASSTDLAGGYE. The whole CDR3 protein reads CASSTDLAGGYEQYF.

Concerning this clone: The CDR3 goes on 3 residues after the read ends, and that part is filled in from the germline J gene. The chain is built from TRBV7-8 and TRBJ2-7; D unclear. The CDR3 is made up of 11 amino acids. The germline V and J ends were trimmed by 5 bases and 3 bases, with 5 bases remaining between them. Per germline, CDR1 SGHVS and CDR2 FQNEAQ. The covered CDR3 bases are TGTGCCAGCAGCCTTAACTACGAG. Protein: CASSLNYE. The entire CDR3 reads CASSLNYEQYF. Full variable domain (rest looked up from reference TRBV7-8 and TRBJ2-7): GAGVSQSPRYKVAKRGQDVALRCDPISGHVSLFWYQQALGQGPEFLTYFQNEAQLDKSGLPSDRFFAERPEGSVSTLKIQRTQQEDSAVYLCASSLNYEQYFGPGTRLTVT.

Worth noting for this clone: Read data end 3 residues before the CDR3 end; the end is taken from the germline J gene. The J gene is TRBJ2-7, the V gene TRBV5-1, with 7 bases identical to TRBD1. The junction had 1 base not matched to a gene; V was cut back by 3 bases and J by 4 bases. The CDR3 has 12 residues. Germline V gene sequence: CDR1 SGHRS, CDR2 YFSETQ. CDR3 loop: CASSSQGYEQYF. The CDR3 DNA, read in part, is TGCGCCAGCAGCTCACAGGGGTACGAG.

Concerning this clone itself: The read comes to an end 3 residues before the CDR3 does, leaving the germline J gene to fill in the end. This chain connects TRBV5-1 to TRBJ2-1; TRBD2 aligns across 8 bases. V lost 2 bases and J lost 4; bases outside the gene matches: 5. CDR3 length: 15 amino acids. Germline assignment: CDR1 SGHRS and CDR2 YFSETQ. CDR3 sequence reads: CASSFLAGTYNEQFF. The sequenced part of the CDR3 DNA is TGCGCCAGCAGCTTTTTAGCGGGGACATACAATGAG. Full variable domain (missing parts from reference TRBV5-1 and TRBJ2-1): KAGVTQTPRYLIKTRGQQVTLSCSPISGHRSVSWYQQTPGQGLQFLFEYFSETQRNKGNFPGRFSGRQFSNSRSEMNVSTLELGDSALYLCASSFLAGTYNEQFFGPGTRLTVL.

A remark on this clone: The CDR3 extends 3 residues past the end of the read, so its final part is completed from the germline J gene. The chain is built from TRBV7-2 and TRBJ2-7; TRBD2 matches at 13 bases. CDR3 size: 14 residues. CDR1 is SGHTA, CDR2 FQGNSA, per germline. The V and J ends lost 4 bases and 3 bases, in that order; junction bases with no gene match: 0. The CDR3: CASSWTSGSYEQYF. The sequenced CDR3 bases are TGTGCCAGCAGCTGGACTAGCGGGAGCTACGAG.